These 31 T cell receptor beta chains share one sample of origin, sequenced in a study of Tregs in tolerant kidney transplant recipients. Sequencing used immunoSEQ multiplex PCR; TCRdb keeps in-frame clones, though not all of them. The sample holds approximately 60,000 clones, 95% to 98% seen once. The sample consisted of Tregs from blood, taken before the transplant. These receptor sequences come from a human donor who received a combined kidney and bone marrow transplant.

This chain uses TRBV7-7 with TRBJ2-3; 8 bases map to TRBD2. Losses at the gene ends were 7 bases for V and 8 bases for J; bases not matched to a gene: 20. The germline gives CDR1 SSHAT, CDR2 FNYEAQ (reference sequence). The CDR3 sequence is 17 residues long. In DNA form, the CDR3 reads TGTGCCAGCATCACTCGAATCCCGCCGGGAGGGCGAGGTACGCAGTATTTT. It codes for CASITRIPPGGRGTQYF.

Written as DNA, the CDR3 is TGTGCCAGCAGCTTCAGGGAACAGAGAGTAAAAGAGACCCAGTACTTC. Translation gives CASSFREQRVKETQYF. The J gene is TRBJ2-5, the V gene TRBV6-6; the D gene is possibly TRBD1 (5 bases). CDR3 length equals 16 residues. Germline values: CDR1 MNHNY, CDR2 SVGAGI (reference sequence). V lost 6 bases and J lost 3, with 20 bases in between.

CDR3 region: CASSLTQNTEAFF. CDR3 nucleotide sequence: TGTGCCAGCAGCCTGACTCAAAACACTGAAGCTTTCTTT. J is TRBJ1-1 and V is TRBV7-7; D call uncertain. The CDR3 is made up of 13 amino acids. Trimming removed 5 bases at V and 2 bases at J, with 9 bases between. Germline-derived CDR1 and CDR2 are SSHAT and FNYEAQ (reference sequence).

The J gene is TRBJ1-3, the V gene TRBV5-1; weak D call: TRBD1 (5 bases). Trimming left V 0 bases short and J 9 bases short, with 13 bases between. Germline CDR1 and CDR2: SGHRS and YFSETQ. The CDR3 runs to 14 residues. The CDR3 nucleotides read TGCGCCAGCAGCTTGGCCCCAGGGTGGGGCACCATATATTTT. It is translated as CASSLAPGWGTIYF.

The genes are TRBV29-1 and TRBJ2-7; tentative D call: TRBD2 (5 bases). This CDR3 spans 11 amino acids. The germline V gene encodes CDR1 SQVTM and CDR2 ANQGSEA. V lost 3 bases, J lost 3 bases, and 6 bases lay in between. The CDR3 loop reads CSVEGSYEQYF. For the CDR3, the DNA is TGCAGCGTTGAGGGGAGCTACGAGCAGTACTTC.

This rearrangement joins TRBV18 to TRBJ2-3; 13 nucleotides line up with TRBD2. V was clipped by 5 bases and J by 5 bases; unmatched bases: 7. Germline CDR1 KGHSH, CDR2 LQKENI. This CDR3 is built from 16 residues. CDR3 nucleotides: TGTGCCAGCTCAACGAGACTAGCGGGGGGAGGAGATACGCAGTATTTT. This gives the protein CASSTRLAGGGDTQYF.

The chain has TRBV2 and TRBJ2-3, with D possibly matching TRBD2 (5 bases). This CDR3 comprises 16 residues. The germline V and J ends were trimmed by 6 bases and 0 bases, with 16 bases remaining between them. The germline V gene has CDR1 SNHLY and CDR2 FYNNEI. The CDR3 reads CASRDLLDFSTDTQYF. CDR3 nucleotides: TGTGCCAGCAGGGATCTACTAGATTTCAGCACAGATACGCAGTATTTT.

In nucleotides, the CDR3 is TGTGCCAGTAAGGGCTGGGGCAGGCTGGGTAGCTACGAGCAGTACTTC. It encodes CASKGWGRLGSYEQYF. This chain links TRBV19 with TRBJ2-7; tentative D call: TRBD1 (5 bases). V lost 7 bases and J lost 3, with 22 bases in between. Germline V gives CDR1 LNHDA, CDR2 SQIVND (reference sequence). This CDR3 is built from 16 residues.

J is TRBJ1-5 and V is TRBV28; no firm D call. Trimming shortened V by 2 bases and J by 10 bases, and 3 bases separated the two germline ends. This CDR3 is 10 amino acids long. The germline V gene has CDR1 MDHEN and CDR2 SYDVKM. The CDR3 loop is CASSLRPQHF. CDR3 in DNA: TGTGCCAGCAGTTTACGTCCCCAGCATTTT.

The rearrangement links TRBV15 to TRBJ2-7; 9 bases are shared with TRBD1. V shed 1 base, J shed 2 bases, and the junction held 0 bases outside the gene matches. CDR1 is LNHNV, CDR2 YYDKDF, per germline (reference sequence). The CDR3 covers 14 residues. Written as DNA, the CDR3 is TGTGCCACCAGCAGAGGACAGGGGGCCTACGAGCAGTACTTC. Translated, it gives CATSRGQGAYEQYF.

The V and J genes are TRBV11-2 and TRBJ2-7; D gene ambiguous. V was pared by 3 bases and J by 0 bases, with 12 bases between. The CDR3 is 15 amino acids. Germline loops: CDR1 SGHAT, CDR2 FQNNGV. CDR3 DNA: TGTGCCAGCAGCTTTCAGGTGATAACCTCCTACGAGCAGTACTTC. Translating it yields CASSFQVITSYEQYF.

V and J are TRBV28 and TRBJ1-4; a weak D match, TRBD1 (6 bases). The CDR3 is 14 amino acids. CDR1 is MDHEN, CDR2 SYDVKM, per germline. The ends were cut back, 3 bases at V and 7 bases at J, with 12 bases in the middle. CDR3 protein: CASSFGGRVEKLFF. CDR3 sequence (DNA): TGTGCCAGCAGTTTCGGGGGGCGAGTTGAAAAACTGTTTTTT.

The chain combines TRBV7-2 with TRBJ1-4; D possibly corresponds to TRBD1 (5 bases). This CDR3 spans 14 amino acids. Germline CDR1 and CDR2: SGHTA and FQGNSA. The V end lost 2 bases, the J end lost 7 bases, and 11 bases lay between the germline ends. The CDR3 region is CASSLQGLSEKLFF. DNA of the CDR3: TGTGCCAGCAGCTTACAGGGTTTAAGTGAAAAACTGTTTTTT.

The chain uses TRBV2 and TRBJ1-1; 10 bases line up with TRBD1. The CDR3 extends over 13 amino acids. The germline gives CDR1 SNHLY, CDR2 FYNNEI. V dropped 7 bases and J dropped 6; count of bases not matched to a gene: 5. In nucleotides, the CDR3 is TGTGCCAGCAATCGACAGGGGGCCTCTGAAGCTTTCTTT. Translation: CASNRQGASEAFF.

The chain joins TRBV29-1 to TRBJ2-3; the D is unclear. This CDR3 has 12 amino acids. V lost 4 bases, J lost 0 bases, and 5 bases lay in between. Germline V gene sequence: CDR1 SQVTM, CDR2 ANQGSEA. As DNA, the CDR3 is TGCAGCGTTGTGCAGAGCACAGATACGCAGTATTTT. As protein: CSVVQSTDTQYF.

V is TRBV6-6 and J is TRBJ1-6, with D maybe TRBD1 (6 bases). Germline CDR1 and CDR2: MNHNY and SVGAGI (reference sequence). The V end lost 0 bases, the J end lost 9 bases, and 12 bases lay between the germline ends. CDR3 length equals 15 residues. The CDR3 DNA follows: TGTGCCAGCAGTTACTCTACGGGAGGGGGTTCACCCCTCCACTTT. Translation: CASSYSTGGGSPLHF.

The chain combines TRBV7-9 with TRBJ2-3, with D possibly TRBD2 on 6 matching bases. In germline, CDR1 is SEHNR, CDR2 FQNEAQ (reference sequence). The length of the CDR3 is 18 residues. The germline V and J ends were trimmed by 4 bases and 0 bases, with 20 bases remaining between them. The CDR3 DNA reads TGTGCCAGCAGCTCTTCCGGGACTCTGCTTTTTAGCACAGATACGCAGTATTTT. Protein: CASSSSGTLLFSTDTQYF.

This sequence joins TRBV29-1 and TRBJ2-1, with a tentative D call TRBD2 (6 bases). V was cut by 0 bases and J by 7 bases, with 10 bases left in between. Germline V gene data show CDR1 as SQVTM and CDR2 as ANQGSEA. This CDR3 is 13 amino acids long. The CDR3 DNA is TGCAGCGTTGAAGATCTTGGACTAAATGAGCAGTTCTTC. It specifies CSVEDLGLNEQFF.

CDR3 DNA: TGTGCCAGCTCACCGCGGGCGGGGGCGCGGTTGGACACTGAAGCTTTCTTT. Translated, it gives CASSPRAGARLDTEAFF. The chain uses TRBV18 and TRBJ1-1; the D gene is possibly TRBD1 (6 bases). This CDR3 spans 17 amino acids. CDR1 and CDR2 from the germline V gene are KGHSH and LQKENI. V lost 3 bases to trimming and J lost 3 bases, with 20 bases between them.

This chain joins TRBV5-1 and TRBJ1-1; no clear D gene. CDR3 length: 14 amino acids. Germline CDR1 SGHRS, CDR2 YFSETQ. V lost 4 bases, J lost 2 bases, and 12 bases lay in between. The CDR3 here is CASSPERRNTEAFF. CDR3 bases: TGCGCCAGCAGCCCGGAGAGGAGAAACACTGAAGCTTTCTTT. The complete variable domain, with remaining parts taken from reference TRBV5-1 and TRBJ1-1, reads KAGVTQTPRYLIKTRGQQVTLSCSPISGHRSVSWYQQTPGQGLQFLFEYFSETQRNKGNFPGRFSGRQFSNSRSEMNVSTLELGDSALYLCASSPERRNTEAFFGQGTRLTVV.

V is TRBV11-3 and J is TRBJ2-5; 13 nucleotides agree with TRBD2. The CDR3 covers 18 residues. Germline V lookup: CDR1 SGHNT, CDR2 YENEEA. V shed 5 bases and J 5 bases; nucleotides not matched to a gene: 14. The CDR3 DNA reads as TGTGCCAGCAGCCCCCAATCGGGGACTAGCGGGGTGGCGGAGACCCAGTACTTC. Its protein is CASSPQSGTSGVAETQYF.

The CDR3 region has the DNA TGCAGCGTTGGTTGGAGCTCTGGAAACACCATATATTTT. It yields the protein CSVGWSSGNTIYF. This chain connects TRBV29-1 to TRBJ1-3; no clear D. CDR3 length equals 13 residues. Germline V gene sequence: CDR1 SQVTM, CDR2 ANQGSEA. V shed 4 bases and J shed 0 bases, with 7 bases lying between them.

The CDR3 DNA reads as TGTGCCAGCAGCTTAGCGTTATATGGCTACACCTTC. This codes for CASSLALYGYTF. The chain couples TRBV7-8 to TRBJ1-2; D gene unclear. CDR1 SGHVS and CDR2 FQNEAQ come from the germline V gene. V was shortened by 0 bases and J by 5 bases, with 4 bases between the two germline ends. The CDR3 totals 12 residues.

The CDR3 here is CATFRQALGYTF. The CDR3 DNA follows: TGTGCCACCTTCCGACAGGCTCTTGGCTACACCTTC. This chain links TRBV10-3 with TRBJ1-2; D is possibly TRBD1 (6 bases). The germline V gene encodes CDR1 ENHRY and CDR2 SYGVKD. Trimming cost V 10 bases and J 7 bases, with 16 bases left between them. This CDR3 region has 12 residues.

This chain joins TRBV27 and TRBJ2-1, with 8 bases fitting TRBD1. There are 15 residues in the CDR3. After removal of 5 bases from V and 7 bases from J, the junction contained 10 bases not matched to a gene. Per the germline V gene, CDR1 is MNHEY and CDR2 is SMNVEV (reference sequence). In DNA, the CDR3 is TGTGCCAGCAGTCCCTGGACAGGGTGGGCTAATGAGCAGTTCTTC. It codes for CASSPWTGWANEQFF.

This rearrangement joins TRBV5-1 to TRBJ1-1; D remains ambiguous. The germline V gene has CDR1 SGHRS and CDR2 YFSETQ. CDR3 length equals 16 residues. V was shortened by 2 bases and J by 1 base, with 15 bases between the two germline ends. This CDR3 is CASSFRGPPSNTEAFF. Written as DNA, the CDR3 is TGCGCCAGCAGCTTCCGGGGTCCGCCGTCGAACACTGAAGCTTTCTTT.

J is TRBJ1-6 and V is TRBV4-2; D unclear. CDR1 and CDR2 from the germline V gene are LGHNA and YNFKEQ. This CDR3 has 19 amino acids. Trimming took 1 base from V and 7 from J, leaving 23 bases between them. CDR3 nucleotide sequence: TGTGCCAGCAGCCAAGGTCCCCTTGCCTCTAGAGTCCAGAATTCACCCCTCCACTTT. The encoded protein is CASSQGPLASRVQNSPLHF.

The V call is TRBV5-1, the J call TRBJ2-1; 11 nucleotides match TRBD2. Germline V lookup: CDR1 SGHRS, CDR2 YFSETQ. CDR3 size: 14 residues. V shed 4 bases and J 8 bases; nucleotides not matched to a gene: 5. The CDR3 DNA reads TGCGCCAGCAGCACGGGACTAGCGGTCGATGAGCAGTTCTTC. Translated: CASSTGLAVDEQFF.

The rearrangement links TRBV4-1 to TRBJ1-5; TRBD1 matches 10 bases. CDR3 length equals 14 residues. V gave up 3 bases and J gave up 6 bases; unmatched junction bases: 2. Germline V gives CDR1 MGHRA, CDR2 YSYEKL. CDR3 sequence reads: CASSQDRGSQPQHF. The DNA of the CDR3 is TGCGCCAGCAGCCAGGACAGGGGGTCTCAGCCCCAGCATTTT.

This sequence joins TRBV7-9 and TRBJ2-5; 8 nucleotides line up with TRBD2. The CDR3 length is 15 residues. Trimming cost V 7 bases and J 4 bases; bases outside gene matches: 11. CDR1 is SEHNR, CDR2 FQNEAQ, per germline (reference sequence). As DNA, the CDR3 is TGTGCCAGCATAGGTCCGGACAGCGGGGGAGAGACCCAGTACTTC. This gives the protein CASIGPDSGGETQYF.

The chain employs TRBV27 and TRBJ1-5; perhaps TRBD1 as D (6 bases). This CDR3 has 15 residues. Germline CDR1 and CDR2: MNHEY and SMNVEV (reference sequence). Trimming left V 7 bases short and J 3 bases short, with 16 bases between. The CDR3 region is CASKTLTGPNQPQHF. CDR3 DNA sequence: TGTGCCAGCAAAACTCTCACAGGGCCCAATCAGCCCCAGCATTTT.